One sample yielded the 31 T cell receptor beta chains listed below, sequenced in a study of identical twins. TCRdb reprocessed the 5' RACE reads via MiXCR and lists one record per CDR3 protein. The repertoire includes roughly 720,000 distinct CDR3 sequences, about 20% of them detected once, and around 12% sits in the top ten. The data were also submitted as part of a second study, on T cells expressing NK-cell markers.

Sequencing used PBMCs. The receptors here all came from a woman between 18 and 29 years old in good health.

The chain links TRBV28 to TRBJ2-5; D tentatively reads TRBD1 or TRBD2 (6 bases each). This CDR3 has 15 amino acids. Germline CDR1 is MDHEN and CDR2 is SYDVKM. Trimming left V 5 bases short and J 1 base short, with 14 bases between. CDR3 residues: CASSPGARVQETQYF. The DNA of the CDR3 is TGTGCCAGCAGTCCGGGGGCGAGGGTCCAAGAGACCCAGTACTTC.

V and J are TRBV5-1 and TRBJ2-2; the D gene is possibly TRBD2 (6 bases). This CDR3 comprises 18 residues. CDR1 is SGHRS and CDR2 is YFSETQ in the germline V gene. The V gene lost 2 bases and the J gene lost 7 bases, with 24 bases spanning the gap. CDR3 DNA: TGCGCCAGCAGCTTATATATCGCCCCGAGGAGGGCCAACGGGGAGCTGTTTTTT. Protein: CASSLYIAPRRANGELFF.

The V gene is TRBV3-1, the J gene TRBJ1-1, with a tentative D call TRBD1 (5 bases). Germline-derived CDR1 and CDR2 are LGHDT and YNNKEL (reference sequence). Trimming removed 0 bases from V and 0 bases from J, with 14 bases in between. The CDR3 is 17 amino acids. CDR3 nucleotides: TGTGCCAGCAGCCAAGATATCTTCGGGACCGTGAACACTGAAGCTTTCTTT. It translates to CASSQDIFGTVNTEAFF.

This clonotype has only a few counts. The chain links TRBV29-1 to TRBJ2-5; D may be TRBD2 (6 bases). The V gene lost 7 bases and the J gene lost 2 bases, with 14 bases spanning the gap. Germline V gene sequence: CDR1 SQVTM, CDR2 ANQGSEA. The CDR3 sequence is 13 residues long. CDR3 sequence reads: CSGLGGAQETQYF. In nucleotides, the CDR3 is TGCAGCGGACTAGGAGGGGCTCAAGAGACCCAGTACTTC.

This sequence joins TRBV4-3 and TRBJ2-2; the D is unclear. This CDR3 region has 15 residues. Trimming removed 4 bases at V and 1 base at J, with 10 bases between. Germline-derived CDR1 and CDR2 are LGHNA and YSLEER. This chain's CDR3 is CASSLAHLNTGELFF. CDR3 DNA: TGCGCCAGCAGCCTAGCCCACTTGAACACCGGGGAGCTGTTTTTT.

This clonotype came up many times. V is TRBV20-1 and J is TRBJ2-5; TRBD1 matches at 9 bases. V lost 5 bases to trimming and J lost 5 bases; unmatched junction nucleotides: 9. Germline CDR1 DFQATT, CDR2 SNEGSKA (reference sequence). CDR3 size: 14 residues. The CDR3 is CSAPDRGTGETQYF. CDR3 coding DNA: TGCAGTGCTCCCGACAGGGGGACGGGGGAGACCCAGTACTTC.

The chain is built from TRBV7-6 and TRBJ2-5; unclear D gene. Trimming took 5 bases from V and 1 from J, leaving 11 bases between them. The CDR3 is 14 residues long. Germline-derived CDR1 and CDR2 are SGHVS and FNYEAQ. The CDR3 bases are TGTGCCAGCAGCCGGATCATAGGCCAAGAGACCCAGTACTTC. Translation: CASSRIIGQETQYF.

This clonotype was observed at least ten times. This CDR3 is CAVRNTGELFF. The CDR3 region has the DNA TGTGCAGTCAGGAACACCGGGGAGCTGTTTTTT. The V gene is TRBV12-3 or TRBV12-4, the J gene TRBJ2-2; D is unclear. The CDR3 consists of 11 residues.

The chain is built from TRBV20-1 and TRBJ2-2; D gene uncertain. Trimming pared 3 bases from V and 0 bases from J, leaving 11 bases between. CDR1 and CDR2 from the germline V gene are DFQATT and SNEGSKA (reference sequence). This CDR3 spans 15 amino acids. CDR3 residues: CSASLETTNTGELFF. Written as DNA, the CDR3 is TGCAGTGCTAGTCTCGAGACCACGAACACCGGGGAGCTGTTTTTT.

The rearrangement joins TRBV5-1 to TRBJ2-5; the D is unclear. CDR3 length: 13 amino acids. V gave up 2 bases and J gave up 2 bases, with 7 bases separating them. From germline, CDR1 is SGHRS and CDR2 YFSETQ. The CDR3 spells CASSLRPQETQYF. The CDR3 DNA sequence: TGCGCCAGCAGCTTAAGACCGCAAGAGACCCAGTACTTC.

This chain joins TRBV7-9 and TRBJ2-6, with a weak D call TRBD1 (5 bases). Germline CDR1 SEHNR, CDR2 FQNEAQ (reference sequence). This CDR3 has 17 residues. The V gene lost 2 bases and the J gene lost 3 bases, with 14 bases spanning the gap. CDR3 sequence (DNA): TGTGCCAGCAGCTTACAGGGCCCCCTCGTTGGGGCCAACGTCCTGACTTTC. It codes for CASSLQGPLVGANVLTF.

The chain joins TRBV11-3 to TRBJ2-1, with 12 positions matching TRBD2. V was clipped by 2 bases and J by 6 bases; unmatched bases: 14. In germline, CDR1 is SGHNT, CDR2 YENEEA. The CDR3 has 19 amino acids. This CDR3 reads CASSLRLGLAGGPGNEQFF. CDR3 in DNA: TGTGCCAGCAGCTTACGGCTGGGGCTAGCGGGGGGGCCAGGCAATGAGCAGTTCTTC.

The chain has TRBV14 and TRBJ2-3; 7 bases are a match to TRBD1. The DNA matches TRBJ1-5 better at its end, which makes the J call doubtful. The CDR3 extends over 16 amino acids. The germline V gene has CDR1 SGHDN and CDR2 FVKESK. The CDR3 loop reads CASSKGTGDRTDTQHF. The CDR3 nucleotides are TGTGCCAGCAGCAAAGGCACAGGGGACCGTACAGATACGCAGCATTTT.

This rearrangement joins TRBV29-1 to TRBJ2-7; 9 bases are shared with TRBD1. Looked up from germline, CDR1 is SQVTM and CDR2 is ANQGSEA. V lost 5 bases, J lost 3 bases, and 2 bases stayed unmatched. The CDR3 is made up of 12 amino acids. CDR3 sequence (DNA): TGCAGCGTTAAGACAGGGGGCTACGAGCAGTACTTC. This gives the protein CSVKTGGYEQYF.

This clonotype was seen a few times. The chain joins TRBV25-1 to TRBJ2-7; D could derive from TRBD1 or TRBD2 (5 bases each). V was clipped by 2 bases and J by 4 bases, with 18 bases between them. Germline values: CDR1 MGHDK, CDR2 SYGVNS. This CDR3 is built from 16 residues. The CDR3 here is CASSERGRGLDYEQYF. In nucleotides, the CDR3 is TGTGCCAGCAGTGAAAGGGGACGGGGTCTGGATTACGAGCAGTACTTC.

This clonotype was found a few times. The rearrangement uses TRBV6-2 or TRBV6-3 and TRBJ2-1, with D possibly TRBD2 on 5 matching bases. Germline assignment: CDR1 MNHEY and CDR2 SVGEGT. Trimming stripped 0 bases from V and 8 bases from J, with 20 bases between. CDR3 length: 17 residues. The CDR3 bases are TGTGCCAGCAGTTACTCGAGGCGGGCCCCTACGTGGGATGAGCAGTTCTTC. Amino acids: CASSYSRRAPTWDEQFF.

This chain connects TRBV12-3 or TRBV12-4 to TRBJ2-1, with 12 bases that match TRBD2. J gave up 4 bases and V 6 bases, and 7 bases lay outside the gene matches. CDR3 length: 16 residues. The CDR3 loop is CASSPVTSGSYNEQFF. The DNA of the CDR3 is TGTGCCAGCAGCCCCGTGACTAGCGGGAGTTACAATGAGCAGTTCTTC.

This clonotype was recorded many times. The genes are TRBV5-6 and TRBJ2-7; D not resolved. Germline lookup yields CDR1 SGHDT and CDR2 YYEEEE. V was shortened by 4 bases and J by 5 bases, with 7 bases between the two germline ends. The CDR3 runs 11 residues. The CDR3 region has the DNA TGTGCCAGCAGCATTCGCGACGAGCAGTACTTC. Amino acid sequence: CASSIRDEQYF. Together with reference TRBV5-6 and TRBJ2-7, the CDR3 gives the full variable domain: DAGVTQSPTHLIKTRGQQVTLRCSPKSGHDTVSWYQQALGQGPQFIFQYYEEEERQRGNFPDRFSGHQFPNYSSELNVNALLLGDSALYLCASSIRDEQYFGPGTRLTVT.

In this sample, this clonotype turned up a few times. The chain carries TRBV20-1 and TRBJ1-2; the D is unclear. Germline CDR1 is DFQATT and CDR2 is SNEGSKA (reference sequence). The CDR3 extends over 12 amino acids. V lost 6 bases and J lost 4, with 12 bases in between. The CDR3 nucleotides read TGCAGTGCCCCCCGGGTGACCTATGGCTACACCTTC. The encoded protein is CSAPRVTYGYTF.

The rearrangement joins TRBV10-3 to TRBJ2-1; no definite D call. Trimming cost V 6 bases and J 7 bases, with 13 bases left between them. The CDR3 length is 13 residues. The V gene's germline CDR1 is ENHRY and CDR2 SYGVKD. The CDR3 protein is CAISAQPQNEQFF. The CDR3 DNA sequence: TGTGCCATCAGCGCTCAGCCCCAAAATGAGCAGTTCTTC.

J is TRBJ2-1 and V is TRBV10-3; D perhaps matches TRBD2 (7 bases). V lost 2 bases to trimming and J lost 4 bases, with 15 bases between them. CDR3 size: 16 residues. The V gene's germline CDR1 is ENHRY and CDR2 SYGVKD. The CDR3 sequence is CAISEDAGALYNEQFF. DNA of the CDR3: TGTGCCATCAGTGAGGACGCGGGGGCCCTTTACAATGAGCAGTTCTTC.

V is TRBV2 and J is TRBJ2-5; no clear D gene. Germline CDR1 and CDR2: SNHLY and FYNNEI. The CDR3 length is 12 residues. V gave up 6 bases and J gave up 2 bases, with 7 bases separating them. The CDR3: CASRNRQETQYF. The CDR3 nucleotides read TGTGCCAGCAGAAACCGGCAAGAGACCCAGTACTTC. The whole variable domain, filled in from reference TRBV2 and TRBJ2-5, reads EPEVTQTPSHQVTQMGQEVILRCVPISNHLYFYWYRQILGQKVEFLVSFYNNEISEKSEIFDDQFSVERPDGSNFTLKIRSTKLEDSAMYFCASRNRQETQYFGPGTRLLVL.

The chain carries TRBV5-5 and TRBJ2-2; D unresolved. In germline, CDR1 is SGHKS, CDR2 YYEKEE (reference sequence). This CDR3 comprises 15 residues. V gave up 1 base and J gave up 6 bases, with 13 bases separating them. CDR3 nucleotides: TGTGCCAGCAGCTTGCGCGATAGTAGATCCGGGGAGCTGTTTTTT. Residues: CASSLRDSRSGELFF. Combining the CDR3 with reference TRBV5-5 and TRBJ2-2 gives the whole variable domain DAGVTQSPTHLIKTRGQQVTLRCSPISGHKSVSWYQQVLGQGPQFIFQYYEKEERGRGNFPDRFSARQFPNYSSELNVNALLLGDSALYLCASSLRDSRSGELFFGEGSRLTVL.

The table lists this clonotype with a few counts. The chain has TRBV18 and TRBJ2-5; no clear D. CDR1 is KGHSH and CDR2 is LQKENI in the germline V gene. The CDR3 runs to 13 residues. Trimming stripped 1 base from V and 2 bases from J, with 5 bases between. CDR3 region: CASSPQFQETQYF. DNA of the CDR3: TGTGCCAGCTCACCACAGTTTCAAGAGACCCAGTACTTC.

The chain joins TRBV7-9 to TRBJ2-1, with 9 bases identical to TRBD2. From germline, CDR1 is SEHNR and CDR2 FQNEAQ (reference sequence). V shed 0 bases, J shed 8 bases, and the junction held 8 bases outside the gene matches. The CDR3 has 16 amino acids. The CDR3 bases are TGTGCCAGCAGCTTAGCGAATGGCGGGAGGGTGGATGAGCAGTTCTTC. Amino acid sequence: CASSLANGGRVDEQFF.

This chain links TRBV7-6 with TRBJ2-4; D uncertain. V lost 5 bases and J lost 0, with 14 bases in between. The CDR3 runs 16 residues. Germline V lookup: CDR1 SGHVS, CDR2 FNYEAQ. The CDR3, as DNA: TGTGCCAGCAGCCCTAGGTACCGTCTAGCCAAAAACATTCAGTACTTC. Encoded protein: CASSPRYRLAKNIQYF.

This clonotype was observed a handful of times. The chain joins TRBV12-3 or TRBV12-4 to TRBJ2-6; the D is unclear. The V end was cut by 4 bases, the J end by 4 bases, with 14 bases between. CDR3 length: 16 residues. The CDR3: CASSWDGVSGANVLTF. The CDR3, as DNA: TGTGCCAGCAGTTGGGATGGAGTCTCCGGGGCCAACGTCCTGACTTTC.

This clonotype was counted only a few times. This chain uses TRBV6-1 with TRBJ2-7, with D possibly matching TRBD2 (5 bases). The V gene lost 1 base and the J gene lost 5 bases, with 12 bases spanning the gap. CDR1 MNHNS and CDR2 SASEGT come from the germline V gene. The CDR3 sequence is 14 residues long. The CDR3 spells CASSEGVLGDEQYF. The DNA for the CDR3 is TGTGCCAGCAGTGAAGGTGTTCTCGGGGACGAGCAGTACTTC.

This clonotype occurred many times. This chain uses TRBV20-1 with TRBJ2-1, with 9 bases matching TRBD2. Germline values: CDR1 DFQATT, CDR2 SNEGSKA (reference sequence). With V trimmed by 6 bases and J by 0 bases, 3 bases remained unmatched. The CDR3 runs 14 residues. CDR3 amino acids: CSATSGSSYNEQFF. Written as DNA, the CDR3 is TGCAGTGCAACTAGCGGGTCCTCCTACAATGAGCAGTTCTTC.

This clonotype was seen more than once but under ten times. The V call is TRBV27, the J call TRBJ1-2; D not resolved. The CDR3 runs to 15 residues. The V end lost 3 bases, the J end lost 5 bases, and 16 bases lay between the germline ends. Germline assignment: CDR1 MNHEY and CDR2 SMNVEV (reference sequence). CDR3 bases: TGTGCCAGCAGTTTCGGAGGACGGGGTTCATATGGCTACACCTTC. Its translation is CASSFGGRGSYGYTF.

V gene TRBV24-1 combines with J gene TRBJ2-2; D could derive from TRBD1 or TRBD2 (5 bases each). CDR3 length equals 14 residues. CDR1 and CDR2 from the germline V gene are KGHDR and SFDVKD. Trimming removed 9 bases at V and 1 base at J, with 11 bases between. The CDR3 nucleotides read TGTGCCACCTCCCTGGGGGAGAACACCGGGGAGCTGTTTTTT. Translation gives CATSLGENTGELFF.